This entry lists 23 T cell receptor beta chains sequenced from one sample in a study of human T cells and chemical hapten exposure. TCRdb redid the calling of the RACE reads with MiXCR, one entry per CDR3 protein. This sample has a few hundred thousand distinct CDR3 sequences, with about 4.8% found just once. Time point here: patch test 1, 2 weeks after DPC sensitization. Noted treatment: therapeutic diphenylcyclopropenone sensitization with weekly scalp DPC. The sample here was whole blood, taken in connection with sensitization to the hapten diphenylcyclopropenone (DPC). The receptor source for this set is a woman aged 45-60 years with alopecia areata. Some clones in this sample may be carry-over from other donors' samples.

This clonotype appeared many times. The J gene is TRBJ2-7, the V gene TRBV3-1; 8 positions match TRBD2. CDR3 size: 17 residues. V lost 4 bases and J lost 6; bases outside the gene matches: 17. Germline-derived CDR1 and CDR2 are LGHDT and YNNKEL (reference sequence). The CDR3 DNA reads as TGTGCCAGCAGCCCTGTCGGGACGGGAGGGCCTAAGTCCGAGCAGTACTTC. Translated: CASSPVGTGGPKSEQYF.

V usage is TRBV20-1 and J usage is TRBJ2-7, with TRBD2 identical over 8 bases. The CDR3 consists of 13 residues. The V gene end was trimmed by 5 bases and the J gene end by 0 bases; junction bases not matched to a gene: 3. Germline V lookup: CDR1 DFQATT, CDR2 SNEGSKA (reference sequence). The DNA of the CDR3 is TGCAGTGCTTCTAGCGGGCGCTCCTACGAGCAGTACTTC. Protein sequence: CSASSGRSYEQYF.

This clonotype was counted many times. In DNA, the CDR3 is TGTGCCAGCAGCTTGACTTTTTACACCGGGGAGCTGTTTTTT. Residues: CASSLTFYTGELFF. The chain recombines TRBV11-2 with TRBJ2-2; the D is unclear. Trimming pared 3 bases from V and 3 bases from J, leaving 8 bases between. Germline V gene data show CDR1 as SGHAT and CDR2 as FQNNGV. The CDR3 totals 14 residues.

This clonotype showed up many times. The V call is TRBV7-9, the J call TRBJ1-1; 9 bases agree with TRBD1. This CDR3 is built from 15 residues. J lost 3 bases, V lost 4 bases, and 6 bases had no gene match. From germline, CDR1 is SEHNR and CDR2 FQNEAQ (reference sequence). Here the CDR3 DNA reads TGTGCCAGCAGCTCTTTACAGGGGGCATACACTGAAGCTTTCTTT. Its protein is CASSSLQGAYTEAFF.

In this sample, this clonotype turned up many times. The V call is TRBV14, the J call TRBJ1-6; perhaps TRBD1 as D (6 bases). Germline CDR1 SGHDN, CDR2 FVKESK. V was pared by 3 bases and J by 6 bases, with 12 bases between. The CDR3 consists of 15 residues. The CDR3 here is CASSHGGQSNSPLHF. CDR3 DNA: TGTGCCAGCAGCCACGGCGGACAGTCTAATTCACCCCTCCACTTT.

This clonotype has a count of ten or more. One end of the junction is discordant with germline, which a read error may explain. V gene TRBV27 combines with J gene TRBJ1-1, with D tentatively TRBD1 (6 bases). The length of the CDR3 is 17 residues. Germline CDR1 reads MNHEY; CDR2 reads SMNVEV (reference sequence). CDR3 protein: CASSFQSSGAGNAEAFF. As DNA, the CDR3 is TGTGCCAGCAGTTTTCAAAGTTCAGGGGCAGGGAACGCTGAAGCTTTCTTT.

This clonotype was detected many times. This chain joins TRBV28 and TRBJ2-1, with a possible D match to TRBD2 (6 bases). The germline V gene encodes CDR1 MDHEN and CDR2 SYDVKM. Trimming shortened V by 2 bases and J by 12 bases, and 14 bases separated the two germline ends. The CDR3 is 13 amino acids. The CDR3 DNA follows: TGTGCCAGCAGTTTAGGGGCGGGGCCCGGGCAGTTCTTC. Translation: CASSLGAGPGQFF.

This clonotype was recorded at least ten times. V is TRBV30 and J is TRBJ2-7, with 8 bases aligning to TRBD1. The CDR3 is 12 amino acids. Trimming took 5 bases from V and 5 from J; bases not matched to a gene: 5. The germline V gene encodes CDR1 GTSNPN and CDR2 SVGIG (reference sequence). The CDR3, as DNA: TGTGCCTGGGAAACAGGGGGTCACGAGCAGTACTTC. Its protein is CAWETGGHEQYF.

This clonotype was observed a handful of times. V and J are TRBV10-3 and TRBJ2-7; TRBD1 agrees at 7 bases. Per germline, CDR1 ENHRY and CDR2 SYGVKD. This CDR3 is built from 14 residues. J was trimmed by 3 bases and V by 5 bases; bases with no gene match: 7. The DNA of the CDR3 is TGTGCCATCAGTAAGGACAGGCTCCTCTACGAGCAGTACTTC. Its translation: CAISKDRLLYEQYF.

This clonotype was seen many times. V is TRBV29-1 and J is TRBJ1-4; 9 bases map to TRBD1. This CDR3 contains 15 residues. The germline CDR1 and CDR2 sequences are SQVTM and ANQGSEA. J gave up 7 bases and V 6 bases, and 12 bases lay outside the gene matches. CDR3 amino acids: CSVAILDRGSEKLFF. As DNA, the CDR3 is TGCAGCGTGGCTATCCTGGACAGGGGTAGTGAAAAACTGTTTTTT.

Points on this clonotype: A much larger clone differs from this one at a single base, so this may be a read error. J is TRBJ2-7 and V is TRBV4-1; D tentatively fits TRBD1 or TRBD2 (6 bases each). This CDR3 contains 13 residues. In germline, CDR1 is MGHRA, CDR2 YSYEKL. CDR3 nucleotides: TGCGCCAGCAGCCAAGAGGGGGGCTACGACCAGTACTTC. This sequence encodes CASSQEGGYDQYF.

This clonotype was found many times. The rearrangement uses TRBV5-1 and TRBJ2-2; 11 nucleotides match TRBD2. The germline V gene has CDR1 SGHRS and CDR2 YFSETQ. The CDR3 totals 15 residues. V trimming: 4 bases; J trimming: 7 bases; junction bases outside the gene matches: 6. CDR3 loop: CASSTAGTSGGELFF. DNA of the CDR3: TGCGCCAGCAGCACGGCCGGGACTAGCGGCGGGGAGCTGTTTTTT. The complete variable domain, with remaining parts taken from reference TRBV5-1 and TRBJ2-2, reads KAGVTQTPRYLIKTRGQQVTLSCSPISGHRSVSWYQQTPGQGLQFLFEYFSETQRNKGNFPGRFSGRQFSNSRSEMNVSTLELGDSALYLCASSTAGTSGGELFFGEGSRLTVL.

This clonotype was detected a few times. The chain uses TRBV7-9 and TRBJ2-1; D unclear. With 1 base removed from V and 0 bases from J, the gap between germline ends came to 7 bases. This CDR3 comprises 15 residues. Germline lookup yields CDR1 SEHNR and CDR2 FQNEAQ (reference sequence). This CDR3 is CASSLDASSYNEQFF. CDR3 sequence (DNA): TGTGCCAGCAGCTTAGACGCGAGCTCCTACAATGAGCAGTTCTTC. Full variable domain (missing parts from reference TRBV7-9 and TRBJ2-1): DTGVSQNPRHKITKRGQNVTFRCDPISEHNRLYWYRQTLGQGPEFLTYFQNEAQLEKSRLLSDRFSAERPKGSFSTLEIQRTEQGDSAMYLCASSLDASSYNEQFFGPGTRLTVL.

At least ten counts were recorded for this clonotype. The genes are TRBV20-1 and TRBJ2-6, with a weak D call TRBD1 (6 bases). Germline CDR1 DFQATT, CDR2 SNEGSKA (reference sequence). The V end lost 0 bases, the J end lost 4 bases, and 19 bases lay between the germline ends. The CDR3 runs 18 residues. The CDR3 coding sequence is TGCAGTGCTAGAGAGGGTCAGGGGCCATACCAGGGGGCCAACGTCCTGACTTTC. It is translated as CSAREGQGPYQGANVLTF.

The J gene is TRBJ1-6, the V gene TRBV6-6; TRBD1 might be the D (6 bases). V was trimmed by 8 bases and J by 1 base, leaving 9 bases between them. Per germline, CDR1 MNHNY and CDR2 SVGAGI (reference sequence). The CDR3 sequence is 14 residues long. In DNA, the CDR3 is TGTGCCAGCCTGCAGGGGTCCTATAATTCACCCCTCCACTTT. This gives the protein CASLQGSYNSPLHF.

This clonotype was observed a few times. The CDR3 sequence: CSARTGTAYQPQHF. DNA for the CDR3: TGCAGTGCTCGCACCGGGACAGCATATCAGCCCCAGCATTTT. This chain uses TRBV20-1 with TRBJ1-5, with 7 nucleotides matching TRBD1. The CDR3 has 14 amino acids. The trim removed 5 bases at V and 5 bases at J, leaving 9 bases unmatched. Germline V gene sequence: CDR1 DFQATT, CDR2 SNEGSKA (reference sequence).

This clonotype was counted ten times or more. V is TRBV5-1 and J is TRBJ2-5; perhaps TRBD1 as D (6 bases). The CDR3 consists of 12 residues. CDR1 SGHRS and CDR2 YFSETQ come from the germline V gene. Trimming cost V 9 bases and J 6 bases, with 15 bases left between them. DNA for the CDR3: TGCGCCACAGGGGACACCGGCCAGACCCAGTACTTC. Translation gives CATGDTGQTQYF.

This clonotype was recorded at least ten times. This rearrangement joins TRBV20-1 to TRBJ1-1, with 9 bases matching TRBD1. CDR3 size: 15 residues. V trimming: 6 bases; J trimming: 4 bases; junction bases outside the gene matches: 12. Germline V gives CDR1 DFQATT, CDR2 SNEGSKA (reference sequence). The CDR3 here is CSATGTGILSTEAFF. In DNA form, the CDR3 reads TGCAGTGCAACCGGGACAGGGATTCTGAGCACTGAAGCTTTCTTT.

This clonotype was counted at least ten times. V usage is TRBV7-2 and J usage is TRBJ1-5; 7 positions match TRBD1. Germline trimming cut 8 bases from V and 0 bases from J; bases unmatched to any gene: 7. From germline, CDR1 is SGHTA and CDR2 FQGNSA. The length of the CDR3 is 15 residues. CDR3: CASGSTGVSNQPQHF. In nucleotides, the CDR3 is TGTGCCAGCGGCTCCACAGGGGTTAGCAATCAGCCCCAGCATTTT.

The chain couples TRBV29-1 to TRBJ2-7, with 16 bases matching TRBD2. This CDR3 is built from 15 residues. Per germline, CDR1 SQVTM and CDR2 ANQGSEA. The CDR3 DNA sequence: TGCAGTGGTCTCACGGGACTAGCGGGAGGGTACGAGCAGTACTTC. Amino acid sequence: CSGLTGLAGGYEQYF.

The chain has TRBV5-1 and TRBJ2-1; D is uncertain. The germline V gene has CDR1 SGHRS and CDR2 YFSETQ. The V end lost 1 base, the J end lost 10 bases, and 12 bases lay between the germline ends. This CDR3 region has 13 residues. CDR3 in DNA: TGCGCCAGCAGCTTGATAGAGGCCCGCGAGCAGTTCTTC. Protein sequence: CASSLIEAREQFF.

This clonotype was seen ten or more times. V usage is TRBV6-5 and J usage is TRBJ2-6; D is unresolved. This CDR3 contains 15 residues. Between the trimmed V and J ends, which lost 5 bases and 0 bases, there was a span of 8 bases. In germline, CDR1 is MNHEY, CDR2 SVGAGI. CDR3 in amino acids: CASSAGSSGANVLTF. CDR3 coding DNA: TGTGCCAGCAGTGCCGGTTCCTCTGGGGCCAACGTCCTGACTTTC.

This chain uses TRBV6-2 or TRBV6-3 with TRBJ2-7, with D possibly matching TRBD1 (6 bases). The CDR3 is 14 amino acids. CDR1 and CDR2 (germline): MNHEY, SVGEGT. The V end was cut by 3 bases, the J end by 2 bases, with 11 bases between. Here the CDR3 DNA reads TGTGCCAGCAGTTATGCCAGGGGAGCCTACGAGCAGTACTTC. Protein: CASSYARGAYEQYF.